A single sample is the source of the 23 T cell receptor beta chains below, sequenced in a study of metastatic and nonmetastatic thyroid tumors. TCRdb re-analyzed the PCR reads through MiXCR. The table lists some 45,000 clones, roughly an eighth of them singletons. Patients underwent thyroid surgery, and none had received any treatment before it. The sample taken for sequencing was blood. The receptors were gathered from a male donor with papillary thyroid cancer or a benign thyroid nodule (not recorded which). Some clones in this sample may be carry-over from other donors' samples.

This clone was found many times. The genes are TRBV6-2 or TRBV6-3 and TRBJ2-1; 13 bases agree with TRBD2. The ends lost 2 bases at V and 2 bases at J; junction bases unmatched: 6. Looked up from germline, CDR1 is MNHEY and CDR2 is SVGEGT. The CDR3 spans 18 residues. The DNA for the CDR3 is TGTGCCAGCAGTTACCTGACAACTAGCGGGAGGGCCTACAATGAGCAGTTCTTC. It is translated as CASSYLTTSGRAYNEQFF.

The V call is TRBV3-1, the J call TRBJ1-2; D is uncertain. Trimming left V 3 bases short and J 8 bases short, with 10 bases between. The CDR3 length is 12 residues. Germline V gives CDR1 LGHDT, CDR2 YNNKEL (reference sequence). The CDR3 loop is CASSHRARGYTF. The CDR3 bases are TGTGCCAGCAGCCACCGGGCCCGCGGCTACACCTTC.

This clone has a count of ten or more. CDR3 bases: TGTGCCACCAGCAGAGGTTCAGGCGCGAGCTGGTCTGAAGCTTTCTTT. Residues: CATSRGSGASWSEAFF. The chain carries TRBV15 and TRBJ1-1; no clear D. The CDR3 extends over 16 amino acids. V shed 1 base and J shed 6 bases, with 18 bases lying between them. Germline V gives CDR1 LNHNV, CDR2 YYDKDF (reference sequence). Using reference TRBV15 and TRBJ1-1 for the parts outside the CDR3, the full variable domain is DAMVIQNPRYQVTQFGKPVTLSCSQTLNHNVMYWYQQKSSQAPKLLFHYYDKDFNNEADTPDNFQSRRPNTSFCFLDIRSPGLGDTAMYLCATSRGSGASWSEAFFGQGTRLTVV.

This clone occurred a few times. The gene calls are TRBV20-1 and TRBJ2-3; D possibly corresponds to TRBD1 (5 bases). The CDR3 runs 14 residues. V was clipped by 0 bases and J by 4 bases, with 11 bases between them. The germline V gene encodes CDR1 DFQATT and CDR2 SNEGSKA (reference sequence). DNA of the CDR3: TGCAGTGCTAGAGATAAGGGGTTGTCAGATACGCAGTATTTT. It yields the protein CSARDKGLSDTQYF.

The table lists this clone with many counts. The chain recombines TRBV14 with TRBJ1-1; unclear D gene. The CDR3 runs 12 residues. V was trimmed by 4 bases and J by 4 bases, leaving 7 bases between them. From germline, CDR1 is SGHDN and CDR2 FVKESK. The CDR3 spells CASSRTGTEAFF. Here the CDR3 DNA reads TGTGCCAGCAGCCGAACTGGCACTGAAGCTTTCTTT.

There are many counts of this clone. The chain links TRBV20-1 to TRBJ2-7; D possibly matches TRBD1 or TRBD2 (5 bases each). The CDR3 consists of 13 residues. Trimming took off 3 bases at V and 6 bases at J, with 15 bases between the two ends. The V gene's germline CDR1 is DFQATT and CDR2 SNEGSKA (reference sequence). CDR3 amino acids: CSASSGTVTEQYF. CDR3 DNA: TGCAGTGCTAGTTCGGGGACCGTTACCGAGCAGTACTTC.

On this clone itself: The conserved phenylalanine or tryptophan is not found at the CDR3 terminus, so this likely reflects a read error. The DNA is left out, because the CDR3 cannot be placed on it with certainty; the CDR3 is given as TCRdb lists it. V and J are TRBV7-2 and TRBJ2-7; the D call of TRBD1 is as the table states it, not checked on the DNA. CDR1 is SGHTA and CDR2 is FQGNSA in the germline V gene. The CDR3 adds up to 8 amino acids, both ends counted. CDR3 residues: CASSSQGS.

This clone has a count of ten or more. The CDR3 region has the DNA TGTGCCAGTAGTATCGAGACAGGGGATGTGGGGCCCTACAATGAGCAGTTCTTC. Protein product: CASSIETGDVGPYNEQFF. J is TRBJ2-1 and V is TRBV19; 8 bases align to TRBD1. The V gene's germline CDR1 is LNHDA and CDR2 SQIVND (reference sequence). With V trimmed by 3 bases and J by 2 bases, 12 bases remained unmatched. The CDR3 length is 18 residues.

At least ten counts were recorded for this clone. The chain couples TRBV6-2 or TRBV6-3 to TRBJ2-1; 8 nucleotides align to TRBD2. CDR1 is MNHEY and CDR2 is SVGEGT in the germline V gene. CDR3 length: 17 residues. V trimming: 4 bases; J trimming: 5 bases; junction bases outside the gene matches: 13. The CDR3 sequence is CASSFSTGTRKDNEQFF. In DNA, the CDR3 is TGTGCCAGCAGTTTCTCCACCGGGACTAGAAAAGACAATGAGCAGTTCTTC.

The gene calls are TRBV7-2 and TRBJ1-1; D is unresolved. Trimming shortened V by 3 bases and J by 7 bases, and 12 bases separated the two germline ends. Germline V gene lookup returns CDR1 SGHTA and CDR2 FQGNSA. The CDR3 spans 13 residues. This chain's CDR3 is CASSFNLLFEAFF. CDR3 coding DNA: TGTGCCAGCAGCTTTAACCTCCTCTTTGAAGCTTTCTTT.

This clone was picked up many times. J is TRBJ1-5 and V is TRBV6-1; 8 nucleotides line up with TRBD1. Germline V CDR1 and CDR2: MNHNS, SASEGT. Trimming cost V 6 bases and J 4 bases; bases outside gene matches: 8. The CDR3 spans 15 residues. CDR3 region: CASRSGQVLNQPQHF. The CDR3, as DNA: TGTGCCAGCAGATCGGGACAGGTCTTAAATCAGCCCCAGCATTTT.

Comments on this clone: Without the conserved terminal phenylalanine or tryptophan, this CDR3 likely stems from a read error. The DNA is omitted, as the CDR3 cannot be located on it reliably, and the CDR3 follows TCRdb's listing. This rearrangement joins TRBV28 to TRBJ2-5; the D call of TRBD2 is as the table states it, not checked on the DNA. CDR1 and CDR2 (germline): MDHEN, SYDVKM. Including both end residues, the CDR3 is 12 amino acids long. CDR3 protein: CASSASEETRYL.

This clone was detected only a few times. A much larger clone is a single base away; this may be a read error. Because the CDR3's place on the DNA is in doubt, the DNA is left out and the CDR3 is given as listed by TCRdb. The identical CDR3 is also encoded by other nucleotide sequences in the sample. The J gene is TRBJ2-2, the V gene TRBV19; TRBD1, the table's D call, lacks a check against the DNA. The CDR3 numbers 16 amino acids, ends counted. Germline V gives CDR1 LNHDA, CDR2 SQIVND (reference sequence). The CDR3: CASTSWGQGNTGELFF.

Remarks on this clone: Possible read error: a much larger clone is one base away. Other DNA sequences in this specimen translate into the identical CDR3. This rearrangement joins TRBV27 to TRBJ2-2; D not certain. V was clipped by 6 bases and J by 0 bases, with 14 bases between them. This CDR3 region has 16 residues. Germline values: CDR1 MNHEY, CDR2 SMNVEV (reference sequence). The CDR3 bases are TGTGCCAGCAGCTCACGACGGTTCGCGAACACCGGGGAGCTGTTTTTT. Protein: CASSSRRFANTGELFF.

The CDR3 DNA reads TGTGCCAGCTCTAAGCTTGGGGCCTCCTACGAGCAGTACTTC. Residues: CASSKLGASYEQYF. This chain connects TRBV6-1 to TRBJ2-7, with D possibly matching TRBD1 (5 bases). The ends were cut back, 8 bases at V and 0 bases at J, with 14 bases in the middle. The CDR3 has 14 residues. Per germline, CDR1 MNHNS and CDR2 SASEGT.

This clone was seen repeatedly, ten times or more. A much larger clone differs by one base, so this may be a read error. The V gene is TRBV10-1, the J gene TRBJ2-3; D is perhaps TRBD2 (6 bases). Germline values: CDR1 WNHNN, CDR2 SYGVQD (reference sequence). Trimming cost V 5 bases and J 8 bases, with 14 bases left between them. This CDR3 is 13 amino acids long. CDR3 bases: TGCGCCAGCAGTAGGACGGTGGGAGGTACGCAGTATTTT. Encoded protein: CASSRTVGGTQYF.

Ten or more counts support this clone. This sequence joins TRBV4-1 and TRBJ2-5; D remains ambiguous. The CDR3 loop spans 12 amino acids. CDR1 MGHRA and CDR2 YSYEKL come from the germline V gene. V was clipped by 4 bases and J by 5 bases, with 8 bases between them. The CDR3: CASSPLKETQYF. CDR3 sequence (DNA): TGCGCCAGCAGCCCTTTGAAGGAGACCCAGTACTTC.

This clone was recorded many times. The chain combines TRBV19 with TRBJ1-3; D possibly corresponds to TRBD1 (6 bases). Trimming pared 6 bases from V and 2 bases from J, leaving 14 bases between. The CDR3 spans 15 residues. Looked up from germline, CDR1 is LNHDA and CDR2 is SQIVND (reference sequence). The CDR3: CASRSSTGTGNTIYF. In DNA, the CDR3 is TGTGCCAGTAGGAGTTCGACAGGCACTGGAAACACCATATATTTT.

This clone was recorded a few times. This may arise from a read error, as a much more abundant clone is one base away. The V and J genes are TRBV6-6 and TRBJ2-5, with D hard to call. Germline CDR1 MNHNY, CDR2 SVGAGI (reference sequence). This CDR3 comprises 15 residues. CDR3: CASSYSYSEQDTQYF. In DNA, the CDR3 is TGTGCCAGCAGTTACTCGTACAGCGAACAAGATACCCAGTACTTC.

Only a few counts were recorded for this clone. This chain connects TRBV6-1 to TRBJ2-1, with TRBD2 matching 8 bases. There are 14 residues in the CDR3. CDR1 and CDR2 from the germline V gene are MNHNS and SASEGT. V dropped 8 bases and J dropped 3; count of bases not matched to a gene: 6. This CDR3 reads CASGTSASYNEQFF. As DNA, the CDR3 is TGTGCCAGCGGGACTAGTGCGAGCTACAATGAGCAGTTCTTC.

CDR3 in DNA: TGTGCCAGCAGCCGAGAAGGGGGCTGGGCGGGAGATCCCTACGAGCAGTTCTTC. It yields the protein CASSREGGWAGDPYEQFF. This chain uses TRBV28 with TRBJ2-1; D is possibly TRBD1 or TRBD2 (7 bases each). The CDR3 has 18 residues. V was shortened by 6 bases and J by 10 bases, with 31 bases between the two germline ends. Germline CDR1 is MDHEN and CDR2 is SYDVKM.

At least ten counts were recorded for this clone. The chain joins TRBV10-3 to TRBJ1-2; D gene unclear. Germline values: CDR1 ENHRY, CDR2 SYGVKD. The V and J ends lost 7 bases and 8 bases respectively, with 14 bases between them. This CDR3 is built from 12 residues. The chain's CDR3 is CAITDPTEGYTF. For the CDR3, the DNA is TGTGCCATCACCGACCCTACCGAGGGCTACACCTTC.

Details on this clone: A much larger clonotype is one base distant, so this may be a read error. Other DNA sequences in the same sample also yield this CDR3. CDR3 DNA: TGTGCCACCAGTGGTAACCGTGACTACGACCAAGAGACCCAGTACTTC. Amino acid sequence: CATSGNRDYDQETQYF. This chain links TRBV24-1 with TRBJ2-5; possible D gene TRBD2, 5 bases. Germline V gene data show CDR1 as KGHDR and CDR2 as SFDVKD. Trimming took off 5 bases at V and 0 bases at J, with 15 bases between the two ends. This CDR3 contains 16 residues.